What follows are 19 T cell receptor beta chains derived from one specimen sequenced in a study of identical twins (dated by TCRdb to 2016 to 2017). Library prep was done by 5' RACE. Sequencing used an Illumina HiSeq 2000. In-frame beta chains were kept once TCRdb had trimmed the public reads at Q25 with fastp and called clones with MiXCR. All rows with the same CDR3 protein become a single entry with the most common DNA and genes. The sample records about 210,000 distinct CDR3 sequences, roughly 10% of which are singletons. The ten largest make up just over 5% of the sample. The specimen sequenced was memory (CD45RO+) T cells sorted from blood. The cell subset or site label on this specimen signifies: CD45RO+ enriched T cells. The receptor source for this set is a young woman in good health.

This clonotype was detected a few times. V gene TRBV7-8 combines with J gene TRBJ1-1; 9 positions agree with TRBD1. Germline values: CDR1 SGHVS, CDR2 FQNEAQ. This CDR3 region has 16 residues. The V and J ends lost 1 base and 1 base, in that order; junction bases with no gene match: 4. CDR3 bases: TGTGCCAGCAGCTTAGTGCTGGGACAGGGGAACACTGAAGCTTTCTTT. Translated: CASSLVLGQGNTEAFF.

This clonotype showed up many times. The chain joins TRBV5-6 to TRBJ1-1; tentative D call: TRBD1 (5 bases). The CDR3 spans 16 residues. CDR1 is SGHDT and CDR2 is YYEEEE in the germline V gene. The germline V and J ends were trimmed by 3 bases and 0 bases, with 15 bases remaining between them. CDR3 in amino acids: CASSSYGGGMNTEAFF. CDR3 nucleotides: TGTGCCAGCAGCTCCTACGGGGGAGGGATGAACACTGAAGCTTTCTTT.

This clonotype was found many times. J is TRBJ2-7 and V is TRBV6-1; TRBD1 is a possible D gene (6 bases). The CDR3 runs to 12 residues. Trimming left V 2 bases short and J 6 bases short, with 8 bases between. The V gene's germline CDR1 is MNHNS and CDR2 SASEGT. The CDR3 sequence: CASSETGLEQYF. Written as DNA, the CDR3 is TGTGCCAGCAGTGAAACAGGGCTCGAGCAGTACTTC.

This clonotype appeared many times. The chain couples TRBV10-2 to TRBJ2-1; 13 bases line up with TRBD2. Germline-derived CDR1 and CDR2 are WSHSY and SAAADI. V lost 8 bases to trimming and J lost 5 bases; unmatched junction nucleotides: 6. This CDR3 has 15 amino acids. The CDR3 here is CASGWGLAGNNEQFF. The CDR3 coding sequence is TGCGCCAGCGGATGGGGACTAGCGGGAAACAATGAGCAGTTCTTC.

J is TRBJ2-3 and V is TRBV20-1; the match to TRBD2 covers 12 bases. Trimming at V came to 2 bases and at J to 8 bases, leaving 8 bases not matched to a gene. The germline CDR1 and CDR2 sequences are DFQATT and SNEGSKA (reference sequence). The CDR3 is 15 amino acids. The chain's CDR3 is CSARKALAGGATQYF. The CDR3, as DNA: TGCAGTGCTAGAAAGGCACTAGCGGGGGGTGCTACGCAGTATTTT.

This clonotype was seen only a few times. The V and J genes are TRBV7-2 and TRBJ2-3, with 10 bases matching TRBD1. This CDR3 region has 17 residues. Germline V gene sequence: CDR1 SGHTA, CDR2 FQGNSA. V gave up 3 bases and J gave up 6 bases; unmatched junction bases: 12. The CDR3 is CASSLGGQGSSVDTQYF. CDR3 bases: TGTGCCAGCAGCTTGGGGGGACAGGGGTCCTCAGTGGATACGCAGTATTTT.

This clonotype was observed a handful of times. The chain is built from TRBV6-5 and TRBJ1-1; maybe TRBD1 (5 bases). Per the germline V gene, CDR1 is MNHEY and CDR2 is SVGAGI. The CDR3 is made up of 13 amino acids. Trimming left V 4 bases short and J 3 bases short, with 9 bases between. CDR3 sequence: CASSFTGYTEAFF. As DNA, the CDR3 is TGTGCCAGCAGTTTCACAGGTTACACTGAAGCTTTCTTT.

This sequence joins TRBV7-2 and TRBJ2-5; possibly TRBD2 for D (6 bases). The V and J ends lost 6 bases and 9 bases respectively, with 23 bases between them. Looked up from germline, CDR1 is SGHTA and CDR2 is FQGNSA. CDR3 length equals 15 residues. In nucleotides, the CDR3 is TGTGCCAGCAGACCCCCCGGGATAGCAGGAGGGTCCCAGTACTTC. This codes for CASRPPGIAGGSQYF.

This clonotype was picked up a small number of times. V and J are TRBV10-2 and TRBJ2-3, with 10 positions matching TRBD2. This CDR3 spans 15 amino acids. The germline gives CDR1 WSHSY, CDR2 SAAADI. V lost 7 bases, J lost 6 bases, and 10 bases stayed unmatched. In DNA form, the CDR3 reads TGCGCCAGCAAGAGCGGGGGGGCCGGGTTGGATACGCAGTATTTT. It is translated as CASKSGGAGLDTQYF.

This clonotype was picked up a small number of times. This chain uses TRBV29-1 with TRBJ1-2; TRBD1 agrees at 8 bases. The V gene's germline CDR1 is SQVTM and CDR2 ANQGSEA. Trimming removed 7 bases from V and 6 bases from J; junction bases left unmatched: 13. The CDR3 spans 14 residues. CDR3: CSAVGGQGGDGYTF. The CDR3 region has the DNA TGCAGCGCCGTAGGAGGACAGGGAGGCGATGGCTACACCTTC. Full variable domain (rest looked up from reference TRBV29-1 and TRBJ1-2): SAVISQKPSRDICQRGTSLTIQCQVDSQVTMMFWYRQQPGQSLTLIATANQGSEATYESGFVIDKFPISRPNLTFSTLTVSNMSPEDSSIYLCSAVGGQGGDGYTFGSGTRLTVV.

The chain has TRBV20-1 and TRBJ2-7; TRBD1 aligns across 8 bases. This CDR3 spans 13 amino acids. V shed 5 bases, J shed 6 bases, and the junction held 9 bases outside the gene matches. Germline V lookup: CDR1 DFQATT, CDR2 SNEGSKA (reference sequence). As DNA, the CDR3 is TGCAGTGCTGAGACAGGGGTTCAGGCCGAGCAGTACTTC. Translation gives CSAETGVQAEQYF.

This chain joins TRBV12-3 or TRBV12-4 and TRBJ1-2; D not certain. The CDR3 consists of 12 residues. Trimming took 6 bases from V and 5 from J, leaving 10 bases between them. In DNA, the CDR3 is TGTGCCAGCAGGGTTCGTGGGTATGGCTACACCTTC. This gives the protein CASRVRGYGYTF.

The chain is built from TRBV2 and TRBJ1-6; 7 positions agree with TRBD1. With V trimmed by 6 bases and J by 7 bases, 6 bases remained unmatched. This CDR3 region has 14 residues. From germline, CDR1 is SNHLY and CDR2 FYNNEI. The CDR3 sequence is CASRLQGRNSPLHF. The DNA of the CDR3 is TGTGCCAGCAGGTTACAGGGGAGGAATTCACCCCTCCACTTT.

The rearrangement uses TRBV6-1 and TRBJ1-6, with D possibly TRBD1 on 5 matching bases. The CDR3 length is 13 residues. The germline V and J ends were trimmed by 6 bases and 8 bases, with 11 bases remaining between them. Per germline, CDR1 MNHNS and CDR2 SASEGT. The CDR3 region is CASRATGDSPLHF. CDR3 DNA: TGTGCCAGCAGGGCAACGGGGGATTCACCCCTCCACTTT.

This clonotype was seen only a few times. The chain couples TRBV15 to TRBJ1-2; D is unresolved. This CDR3 region has 12 residues. The germline gives CDR1 LNHNV, CDR2 YYDKDF (reference sequence). Trimming stripped 0 bases from V and 7 bases from J, with 6 bases between. In DNA form, the CDR3 reads TGTGCCACCAGCAGAGACAGCGTTGGCTACACCTTC. It yields the protein CATSRDSVGYTF.

This clonotype was counted ten times or more. V is TRBV12-3 or TRBV12-4 and J is TRBJ2-2, with TRBD2 matching 8 bases. The CDR3 contains 15 residues. Trimming cost V 6 bases and J 4 bases; bases outside gene matches: 7. CDR3 sequence: CASRGGLVVTGELFF. CDR3 nucleotide sequence: TGTGCCAGCAGGGGGGGACTAGTGGTCACCGGGGAGCTGTTTTTT.

This clonotype occurred many times. The chain uses TRBV7-9 and TRBJ1-1; no firm D call. The CDR3 loop spans 12 amino acids. V was trimmed by 8 bases and J by 2 bases, leaving 9 bases between them. The germline gives CDR1 SEHNR, CDR2 FQNEAQ (reference sequence). DNA for the CDR3: TGTGCCAGCTCCACAGTTAACACTGAAGCTTTCTTT. This codes for CASSTVNTEAFF.

At least ten counts were recorded for this clonotype. CDR3 sequence (DNA): TGCAGCGTTGGTTCGGCGGGGCGAGAAGAAAATGGCTACACCTTC. It translates to CSVGSAGREENGYTF. The chain has TRBV29-1 and TRBJ1-2; D may be TRBD1 (5 bases). The CDR3 is 15 residues long. Germline values: CDR1 SQVTM, CDR2 ANQGSEA. V lost 4 bases, J lost 6 bases, and 21 bases lay in between.

This chain joins TRBV20-1 and TRBJ1-2; 8 nucleotides line up with TRBD1. V trimming: 7 bases; J trimming: 3 bases; junction bases outside the gene matches: 4. Per germline, CDR1 DFQATT and CDR2 SNEGSKA (reference sequence). The CDR3 covers 12 residues. The CDR3 region is CSVPGQDYGYTF. The CDR3 nucleotides read TGCAGTGTTCCGGGACAGGACTATGGCTACACCTTC.